A selection of T cell receptor beta chains follows, all from one sample in a study of cytomegalovirus exposure and HLA in healthy donors. The method was immunoSEQ multiplex PCR; TCRdb's version includes in-frame clones alone and lacks a portion of them. The sample consists of roughly 120,000 clones, 50% to 65% of them appearing once. The sequencing input was PBMCs. These TCRs come from a man aged 35 to 55 in good health and CMV-seropositive. The CDR3 runs from the conserved cysteine through the conserved F or W. A D gene is named only where the DNA matches it firmly. Size is stated for part of the rows, as once, few or many counts, or as a class when the clone is expanded.

J,D,V,size,DNA,CDR3
TRBJ2-3,TRBD1,TRBV4-1,few,TGCGCCAGCAGCCAAGGACAGGGTATTTCAGATACGCAGTATTTT,CASSQGQGISDTQYF
TRBJ2-7,-,TRBV29-1,-,TGCAGCGTTGAAATCTGGCGGGATAGCTCCTACGAGCAGTACTTC,CSVEIWRDSSYEQYF
TRBJ2-3,-,TRBV7-3,-,TGTGCCAGCAGCTTTTCCGGAGGCACAGATACGCAGTATTTT,CASSFSGGTDTQYF
TRBJ2-1,TRBD1,TRBV12-5,-,TGTGCTAGTGGTTTGGCTGGGGGACAGGGAGAGGATGAGCAGTTCTTC,CASGLAGGQGEDEQFF
TRBJ2-7,-,TRBV7-8,-,TGTGCCAGCAGCTTAGCGGGGGGTATCTACGAGCAGTACTTC,CASSLAGGIYEQYF
TRBJ1-5,-,TRBV27,-,TGTGCCAGCAGTTTTGAGGGTATCGGTGGACAGCCCCAGCATTTT,CASSFEGIGGQPQHF
TRBJ2-7,-,TRBV9,once,TGTGCCAGCAGCGTAGGTTCCTCTAGCTACGAGCAGTACTTC,CASSVGSSSYEQYF
TRBJ2-1,TRBD2,TRBV6-1,-,TGTGCCAGCAGTGAAGTTTTTAGGGGACCTAGCGGGGCGTACAATGAGCAGTTCTTC,CASSEVFRGPSGAYNEQFF
TRBJ1-2,TRBD1,TRBV28,-,TGTGCCAGCACCGCTACCGGGACAGGGCACTATGGCTACACCTTC,CASTATGTGHYGYTF
TRBJ1-2,-,TRBV9,once,TGTGCCAGCAGCGTAGACCACCTTACGGACTATGGCTACACCTTC,CASSVDHLTDYGYTF
TRBJ2-4,-,TRBV9,-,TGTGCCAGCAGCCCCTTTAGTGTAGCCAAAAACATTCAGTACTTC,CASSPFSVAKNIQYF
TRBJ2-7,-,TRBV15,-,TGTGCCACCAGCAGAGACAACGAGCAGTACTTC,CATSRDNEQYF
TRBJ1-4,-,TRBV5-6,few,TGTGCCAGCAGCCGATCATGGGCTGGTGAAAAACTGTTTTTT,CASSRSWAGEKLFF
TRBJ2-7,TRBD2,TRBV5-4,-,TGTGCCAGCAGCTTGGGACTAGCGGTGTACGAGCAGTACTTC,CASSLGLAVYEQYF
TRBJ2-1,TRBD2,TRBV29-1,-,TGCAGCGTTGAAGATCAGACTAGCGGCTTCTACAATGAGCAGTTCTTC,CSVEDQTSGFYNEQFF
TRBJ2-3,TRBD2,TRBV5-1,few,TGCGCCAGCAGCTTGCCTAGCGGACGGGCTAGCACAGATACGCAGTATTTT,CASSLPSGRASTDTQYF
TRBJ2-6,TRBD1,TRBV2,-,TGTGCCAGCCTCCTGGACAGGGGGTCTGGGGCCAACGTCCTGACTTTC,CASLLDRGSGANVLTF
TRBJ1-4,-,TRBV6-5,-,TGTGCCAGCAGTTACGCGGGGCCGGGCGGGTCAAAACTGTTTTTT,CASSYAGPGGSKLFF
TRBJ2-3,-,TRBV19,few,TGTGCCAGTAGTCCGTCAAGGGGGCGGGGAAGCACAGATACGCAGTATTTT,CASSPSRGRGSTDTQYF
TRBJ2-3,TRBD1,TRBV11-2,once,TGTGCCAGCAGCATTAGGACAGGGGGACGACCGATCACAGATACGCAGTATTTT,CASSIRTGGRPITDTQYF
TRBJ1-2,TRBD1,TRBV7-2,-,TGTGCCAGCAGCTTAGCACCGGCGACAGGGGACTATGGCTACACCTTC,CASSLAPATGDYGYTF
TRBJ2-1,TRBD2,TRBV5-4,-,TGTGCCAGCAGCCCGGGACTAAACTACAATGAGCAGTTCTTC,CASSPGLNYNEQFF
TRBJ2-3,-,TRBV5-4,-,TGTGCCAGCAGCTTGATCGGCTGGGCTAGCACAGATACGCAGTATTTT,CASSLIGWASTDTQYF
TRBJ2-7,TRBD2,TRBV27,once,TGTGCCAGCGGTTACCAAGCGGGAGGGCACTACGAGCAGTACTTC,CASGYQAGGHYEQYF
TRBJ2-3,-,TRBV19,-,TGTGCCAGTAGTCTCACAGGGTTAGATACGCAGTATTTT,CASSLTGLDTQYF
TRBJ2-7,TRBD1,TRBV16,-,TGTGCCAGCAGCCCAAGAGGGACAGGGGCGAACGAGCAGTACTTC,CASSPRGTGANEQYF
TRBJ2-7,-,TRBV6-1,-,TGTGCCAGCAGTGAAGGTTGGGCAGCTCGCGAGCAGTACTTC,CASSEGWAAREQYF
TRBJ2-5,TRBD2,TRBV7-7,-,TGTGCTAGCAGTCCCCGACTAGCGGAACAAGAGACCCAGTACTTC,CASSPRLAEQETQYF
TRBJ1-2,TRBD1,TRBV4-1,once,TGCGCCAGCAGCCAACGGGACAGGGGAGCTAACTATGGCTACACCTTC,CASSQRDRGANYGYTF
TRBJ2-1,TRBD1,TRBV6-5,-,TGTGCCAGCAGTCCCGGGACAGGGGGTTACAATGAGCAGTTCTTC,CASSPGTGGYNEQFF
TRBJ2-2,-,TRBV9,-,TGTGCCAGCAGCGGCGTGCATGGCACCGGGGAGCTGTTTTTT,CASSGVHGTGELFF
TRBJ1-5,-,TRBV7-6,-,TGTGCCAGCAGCTCAGGGGCATATAGCAATCAGCCCCAGCATTTT,CASSSGAYSNQPQHF
TRBJ2-6,-,TRBV5-1,-,TGCGCCAGCGGAGAGACTCCTGGGGCCAACGTCCTGACTTTC,CASGETPGANVLTF
TRBJ2-1,-,TRBV7-6,-,TGTGCCAGCAGCTTAGCGGAGATGAGTGAGCAGTTCTTC,CASSLAEMSEQFF
TRBJ2-2,TRBD2,TRBV18,-,TGTGCCAGCTCACCTGGACTAGGTCGGGGGGAGCTGTTTTTT,CASSPGLGRGELFF
TRBJ2-7,TRBD2,TRBV7-9,-,TGTGCCAGCAGCGGGACTAGCGGAAAAGACTACGAGCAGTACTTC,CASSGTSGKDYEQYF
TRBJ2-1,TRBD2,TRBV4-2,-,TGTGCCAGCAGCCAAGACGGTAGCGGGGGGGCTCTTGAGCAGTTCTTC,CASSQDGSGGALEQFF
TRBJ1-2,TRBD1,TRBV5-1,-,TGCGCCAGCAGCTTGGTAGGACAGGGGAATGGCTACACCTTC,CASSLVGQGNGYTF
TRBJ2-7,-,TRBV4-2,-,TGTGCCAGCAGCCAAGCGGGGGGCTCTCTTTACGAGCAGTACTTC,CASSQAGGSLYEQYF
TRBJ1-6,-,TRBV6-1,once,TGTGCCAGCAGTGGATTCGGGGGGGTGGGGTCACCCCTCCACTTT,CASSGFGGVGSPLHF
TRBJ2-7,-,TRBV28,-,TGTGCCAGCAGTTTATTAGATCCGTACGAGCAGTACTTC,CASSLLDPYEQYF
TRBJ2-3,TRBD2,TRBV5-1,-,TGCGCCAGCAGCTTGGGCGGGGGGGAAGATACGCAGTATTTT,CASSLGGGEDTQYF